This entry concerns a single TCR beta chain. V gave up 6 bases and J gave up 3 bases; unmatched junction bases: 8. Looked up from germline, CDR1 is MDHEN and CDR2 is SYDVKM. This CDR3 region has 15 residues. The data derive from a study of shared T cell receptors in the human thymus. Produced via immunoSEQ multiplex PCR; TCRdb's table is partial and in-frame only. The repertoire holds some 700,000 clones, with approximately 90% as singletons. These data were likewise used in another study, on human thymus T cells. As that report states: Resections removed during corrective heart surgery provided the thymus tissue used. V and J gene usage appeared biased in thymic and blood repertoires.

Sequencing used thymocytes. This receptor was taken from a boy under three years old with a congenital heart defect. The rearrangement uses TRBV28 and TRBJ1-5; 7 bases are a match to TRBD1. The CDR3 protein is CASSRGTVLNQPQHF. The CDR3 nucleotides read TGTGCCAGCAGCCGCGGGACAGTACTCAATCAGCCCCAGCATTTT.